The T cell receptor (beta chain) under discussion was sequenced for a study of molecular identifiers for immune sequencing clone quantification. The bulk TCR libraries were made with methods described before and with listed TCR primers. MiXCR, run by TCRdb on the PCR reads, gives a single entry per CDR3 protein. The table records 45,000 to 65,000 distinct CDR3 sequences, around 25% of them present only once. Per germline, CDR1 PRHDT and CDR2 FYEKMQ (reference sequence). The V gene end was trimmed by 8 bases and the J gene end by 2 bases; junction bases not matched to a gene: 5. The CDR3 is 14 residues long. Points on this clonotype: Its antigen is not known.

Broader study findings: Beyond 20 RNA copies, clones held over 99% of effector molecules, compared with under 1% in naive cells.

This chain connects TRBV13 to TRBJ2-3, with 9 positions matching TRBD2. The TCR was taken from a human donor in good health. Some libraries in this study had Jurkat cell RNA spiked in. The specimen was naive CD8+ T cells from blood, with Jurkat cell RNA spiked in. As for subset: FACS-sorted CD8+CD4-CCR7+CD45RA+ naive T cells. CDR3 protein: CASLAGGSTDTQYF. The CDR3 nucleotides are TGTGCCAGCTTGGCGGGGGGGTCCACAGATACGCAGTATTTT.